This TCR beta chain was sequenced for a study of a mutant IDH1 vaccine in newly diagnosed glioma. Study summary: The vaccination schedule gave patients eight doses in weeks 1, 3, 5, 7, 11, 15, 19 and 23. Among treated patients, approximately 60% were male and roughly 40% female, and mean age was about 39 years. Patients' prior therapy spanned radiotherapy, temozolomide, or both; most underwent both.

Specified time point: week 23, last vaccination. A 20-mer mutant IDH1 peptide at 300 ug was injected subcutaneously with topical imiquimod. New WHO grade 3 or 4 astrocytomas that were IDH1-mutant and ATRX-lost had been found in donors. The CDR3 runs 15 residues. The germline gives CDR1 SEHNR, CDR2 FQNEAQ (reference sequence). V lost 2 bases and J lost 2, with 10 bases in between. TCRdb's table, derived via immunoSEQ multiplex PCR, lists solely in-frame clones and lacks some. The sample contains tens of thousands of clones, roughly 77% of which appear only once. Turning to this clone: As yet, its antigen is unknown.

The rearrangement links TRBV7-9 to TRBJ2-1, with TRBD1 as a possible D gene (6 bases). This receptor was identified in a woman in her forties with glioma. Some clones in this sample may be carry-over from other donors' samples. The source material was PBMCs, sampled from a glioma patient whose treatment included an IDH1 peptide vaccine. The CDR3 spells CASSLQGPTYNEQFF. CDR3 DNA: TGTGCCAGCAGCTTACAGGGGCCTACCTACAATGAGCAGTTCTTC.